This TCR beta chain is drawn from a study of blood T cell repertoires in COVID-19. The CDR3 totals 14 residues. V lost 2 bases to trimming and J lost 2 bases, with 10 bases between them. CDR1 and CDR2 from the germline V gene are SGHRS and YFSETQ. This clone showed up many times. Generated by immunoSEQ multiplex PCR, the TCRdb table keeps only in-frame clones and is missing some. The sample gives 80,000 or so clones, around 81% of which show up once; roughly 40% is in the top ten. The receptor's source is a man aged 80 or over with acute or convalescent COVID-19. V gene TRBV5-1 combines with J gene TRBJ1-2, with a tentative D call TRBD1 (6 bases). The sequenced sample was peripheral blood. Here the CDR3 reads CASSFTDSNYGYTF. As DNA, the CDR3 is TGCGCCAGCAGCTTCACGGACAGCAACTATGGCTACACCTTC.